Below are 19 T cell receptor beta chains sequenced from a single sample in a study of OX40 agonist ivuxolimab in advanced cancers. The data were produced by immunoSEQ multiplex PCR, yet TCRdb's version contains in-frame clones alone and is incomplete. The table shows tens of thousands of clones, with around 84% occurring only once. The material was CD4+ or CD8+ T cells sorted from blood, obtained in a trial of the OX40 agonist ivuxolimab. The receptor source for this set is an adult with an advanced solid tumor such as melanoma, head and neck, liver or kidney cancer.

J is TRBJ2-2 and V is TRBV9, with unresolved D. CDR3 length: 16 amino acids. With 0 bases removed from V and 0 bases from J, the gap between germline ends came to 9 bases. Germline CDR1 and CDR2: SGDLS and YYNGEE. CDR3 sequence: CASSVGDYANTGELFF. The CDR3 DNA follows: TGTGCCAGCAGCGTAGGAGATTATGCGAACACCGGGGAGCTGTTTTTT.

The rearrangement joins TRBV11-2 to TRBJ2-7; 10 positions agree with TRBD1. Germline V lookup: CDR1 SGHAT, CDR2 FQNNGV. V trimming: 5 bases; J trimming: 1 base; junction bases outside the gene matches: 14. This CDR3 has 18 amino acids. This CDR3 is CASSRRQGASWSSYEQYF. The CDR3 nucleotides read TGTGCCAGCAGCCGGAGACAGGGGGCTTCTTGGAGTTCCTACGAGCAGTACTTC.

The chain links TRBV6-5 to TRBJ2-3; D perhaps matches TRBD1 (6 bases). The V end was cut by 6 bases, the J end by 1 base, with 14 bases between. The CDR3 length is 15 residues. CDR1 is MNHEY and CDR2 is SVGAGI in the germline V gene. In DNA, the CDR3 is TGTGCCAGCAGGAACCGGGACACCCGCACAGATACGCAGTATTTT. Translating it yields CASRNRDTRTDTQYF.

CDR3 nucleotide sequence: TGCGCCAGCAGTGGACCGGGACAGAACACTGAAGCTTTCTTT. Amino acid sequence: CASSGPGQNTEAFF. The chain is built from TRBV10-1 and TRBJ1-1; possibly TRBD1 for D (6 bases). Germline CDR1 is WNHNN and CDR2 is SYGVQD (reference sequence). V was shortened by 4 bases and J by 1 base, with 10 bases between the two germline ends. There are 14 residues in the CDR3.

The chain uses TRBV18 and TRBJ1-2, with D hard to call. Trimming removed 3 bases at V and 2 bases at J, with 10 bases between. This CDR3 region has 14 residues. Germline V CDR1 and CDR2: KGHSH, LQKENI. The CDR3 here is CASSPADQNYGYTF. The CDR3 nucleotides read TGTGCCAGCTCACCGGCAGATCAAAACTATGGCTACACCTTC.

The genes are TRBV5-6 and TRBJ1-4; no reliable D call. Germline CDR1 and CDR2: SGHDT and YYEEEE. The CDR3 has 14 residues. The V and J ends lost 2 bases and 9 bases respectively, with 14 bases between them. CDR3 in DNA: TGTGCCAGCAGCTTAGTTGCGGAGCCGAAAAAACTGTTTTTT. It encodes CASSLVAEPKKLFF. The full variable domain, in which reference TRBV5-6 and TRBJ1-4 provide the parts outside the CDR3, is DAGVTQSPTHLIKTRGQQVTLRCSPKSGHDTVSWYQQALGQGPQFIFQYYEEEERQRGNFPDRFSGHQFPNYSSELNVNALLLGDSALYLCASSLVAEPKKLFFGSGTQLSVL.

This clone was seen only once. The CDR3, as DNA: TGTGCCAGCAGCCAAGAGACAGGAATTGGCGAGCAGTACGTC. As protein: CASSQETGIGEQYV. The chain has TRBV14 and TRBJ2-7; D possibly corresponds to TRBD1 (6 bases). Trimming pared 0 bases from V and 6 bases from J, leaving 12 bases between. The CDR3 runs 14 residues. Per the germline V gene, CDR1 is SGHDN and CDR2 is FVKESK.

The V gene is TRBV10-3, the J gene TRBJ1-4; D is undetermined. Germline loops: CDR1 ENHRY, CDR2 SYGVKD. There are 15 residues in the CDR3. The ends were cut back, 0 bases at V and 5 bases at J, with 10 bases in the middle. This CDR3 reads CAISESAGSNEKLFF. In DNA, the CDR3 is TGTGCCATCAGTGAGTCGGCAGGTTCGAATGAAAAACTGTTTTTT.

This sequence joins TRBV10-3 and TRBJ2-5, with 9 nucleotides matching TRBD2. Trimming at V came to 2 bases and at J to 4 bases, leaving 5 bases not matched to a gene. Germline V gene sequence: CDR1 ENHRY, CDR2 SYGVKD. The CDR3 is 15 amino acids. The CDR3 loop is CAISEGGGDRETQYF. The CDR3 DNA sequence: TGTGCCATCAGTGAGGGCGGGGGGGATAGAGAGACCCAGTACTTC.

The V and J genes are TRBV5-6 and TRBJ2-1; the match to TRBD2 covers 9 bases. Germline assignment: CDR1 SGHDT and CDR2 YYEEEE. The CDR3 sequence is 15 residues long. The V gene end was trimmed by 0 bases and the J gene end by 7 bases; junction bases not matched to a gene: 5. Written as DNA, the CDR3 is TGTGCCAGCAGCTTGGGGCTAGCGGGGAGGAATGAGCAGTTCTTC. As protein: CASSLGLAGRNEQFF.

The chain combines TRBV6-5 with TRBJ1-2, with 10 nucleotides matching TRBD1. Germline V gene sequence: CDR1 MNHEY, CDR2 SVGAGI. Germline trimming cut 6 bases from V and 7 bases from J; bases unmatched to any gene: 11. The CDR3 runs 15 residues. CDR3 in DNA: TGTGCCAGCAGCCCCCGCCGACAGGGGGCAGGTGGCTACACCTTC. This gives the protein CASSPRRQGAGGYTF.

This clone was detected a few times. The chain couples TRBV7-2 to TRBJ1-2, with D unclear. Deletions cut 6 bases from V and 1 base from J, with 9 bases between. CDR1 is SGHTA, CDR2 FQGNSA, per germline. The CDR3 sequence is 13 residues long. CDR3 coding DNA: TGTGCCAGCAGTCGGACGGGTAACTATGGCTACACCTTC. This gives the protein CASSRTGNYGYTF. Full variable domain (missing parts from reference TRBV7-2 and TRBJ1-2): GAGVSQSPSNKVTEKGKDVELRCDPISGHTALYWYRQSLGQGLEFLIYFQGNSAPDKSGLPSDRFSAERTGGSVSTLTIQRTQQEDSAVYLCASSRTGNYGYTFGSGTRLTVV.

The V call is TRBV7-2, the J call TRBJ2-3, with 9 bases matching TRBD1. V gave up 5 bases and J gave up 11 bases; unmatched junction bases: 20. The CDR3 length is 17 residues. Per the germline V gene, CDR1 is SGHTA and CDR2 is FQGNSA. The CDR3 coding sequence is TGTGCCAGCAGCCAGGGAACCCTTCCCGGGACAGGGTTGTGGCAGTATTTT. It is translated as CASSQGTLPGTGLWQYF.

As DNA, the CDR3 is TGTGCCAGCAGGATCTCAGCGGCCTCTAACAATGAGCAGTTCTTC. This translates into CASRISAASNNEQFF. The chain uses TRBV6-6 and TRBJ2-1, with D possibly matching TRBD2 (5 bases). Per the germline V gene, CDR1 is MNHNY and CDR2 is SVGAGI (reference sequence). V lost 6 bases to trimming and J lost 5 bases, with 17 bases between them. This CDR3 region has 15 residues.

The V call is TRBV7-2, the J call TRBJ1-4; possibly TRBD1 for D (6 bases). Germline CDR1 reads SGHTA; CDR2 reads FQGNSA. Trimming cost V 1 base and J 6 bases, with 15 bases left between them. The CDR3 totals 16 residues. The CDR3 reads CASSLVTGPLDEKLFF. The CDR3 nucleotides are TGTGCCAGCAGCTTAGTTACAGGGCCCCTGGATGAAAAACTGTTTTTT.

This chain connects TRBV6-5 to TRBJ1-1; D perhaps matches TRBD1 (5 bases). The CDR3 loop spans 13 amino acids. V was trimmed by 6 bases and J by 7 bases, leaving 15 bases between them. The V gene's germline CDR1 is MNHEY and CDR2 SVGAGI. The DNA for the CDR3 is TGTGCCAGCAGAGAGACAGCTAATCATGAAGCTTTCTTT. Protein product: CASRETANHEAFF.

The genes are TRBV11-2 and TRBJ1-6; D not certain. Germline V gene data show CDR1 as SGHAT and CDR2 as FQNNGV. The ends were cut back, 5 bases at V and 8 bases at J, with 22 bases in the middle. This CDR3 has 17 residues. The CDR3 sequence is CASSTNIRTANYSPLHF. In DNA, the CDR3 is TGTGCCAGCAGCACTAACATTCGGACGGCAAACTATTCACCCCTCCACTTT.

The chain uses TRBV2 and TRBJ1-1; D might be TRBD1 (5 bases). V was pared by 7 bases and J by 1 base, with 10 bases between. CDR3 size: 13 residues. The germline V gene encodes CDR1 SNHLY and CDR2 FYNNEI. CDR3 protein: CASTQGSNTEAFF. The CDR3 region has the DNA TGTGCCAGCACCCAGGGTTCGAACACTGAAGCTTTCTTT.

This clone was observed once. V is TRBV6-1 and J is TRBJ2-5, with D tentatively TRBD2 (5 bases). The CDR3 totals 13 residues. The germline gives CDR1 MNHNS, CDR2 SASEGT. Between the trimmed V and J ends, which lost 6 bases and 3 bases, there was a span of 11 bases. In nucleotides, the CDR3 is TGTGCCAGCAGGATCCCCGGGGAAGAGACCCAGTACTTC. It codes for CASRIPGEETQYF.